The sequence of this T cell receptor (beta chain) was determined in a study of T cell changes during pregnancy in multiple sclerosis. This CDR3 comprises 14 residues. Germline lookup yields CDR1 SGDLS and CDR2 YYNGEE. V was shortened by 10 bases and J by 7 bases, with 21 bases between the two germline ends. This table comes from immunoSEQ multiplex PCR, and its TCRdb copy is limited to in-frame clones, with some not included. Here the sample spans tens of thousands of clones, 80% to 90% being singletons. This rearrangement joins TRBV9 to TRBJ2-1, with D uncertain. The starting material was peripheral blood, obtained in the first trimester of pregnancy. The sequence came from a female donor in good health, enrolled as a control in a pregnancy study. CDR3 sequence: CARRWLGFKNEQFF. The CDR3 bases are TGTGCCCGACGATGGCTAGGTTTTAAAAATGAGCAGTTCTTC.